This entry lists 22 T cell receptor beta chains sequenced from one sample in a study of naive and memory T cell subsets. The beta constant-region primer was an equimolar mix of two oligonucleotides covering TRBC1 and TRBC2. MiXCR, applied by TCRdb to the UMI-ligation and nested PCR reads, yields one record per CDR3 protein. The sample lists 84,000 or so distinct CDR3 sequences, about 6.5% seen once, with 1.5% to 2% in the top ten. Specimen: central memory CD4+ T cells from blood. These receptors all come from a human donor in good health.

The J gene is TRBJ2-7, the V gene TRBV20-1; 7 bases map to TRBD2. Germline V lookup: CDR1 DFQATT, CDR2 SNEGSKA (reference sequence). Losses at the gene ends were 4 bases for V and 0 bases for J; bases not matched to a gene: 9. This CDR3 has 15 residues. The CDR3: CSAMGRGGNSYEQYF. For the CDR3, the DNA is TGCAGTGCTATGGGCCGCGGGGGAAACTCCTACGAGCAGTACTTC.

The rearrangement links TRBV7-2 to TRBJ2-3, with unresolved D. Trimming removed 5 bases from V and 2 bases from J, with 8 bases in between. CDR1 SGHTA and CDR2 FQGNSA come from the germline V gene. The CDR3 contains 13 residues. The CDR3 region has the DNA TGTGCCAGCAGCCCAACGTACACAGATACGCAGTATTTT. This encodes CASSPTYTDTQYF.

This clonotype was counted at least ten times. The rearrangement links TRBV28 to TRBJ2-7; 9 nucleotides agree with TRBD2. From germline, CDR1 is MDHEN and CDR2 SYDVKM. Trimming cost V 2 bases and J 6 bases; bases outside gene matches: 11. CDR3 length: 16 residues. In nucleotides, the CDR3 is TGTGCCAGCAGTTTAAGTCGCGGGAGGGCCCAAGGCGAGCAGTACTTC. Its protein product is CASSLSRGRAQGEQYF.

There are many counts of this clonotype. The DNA for the CDR3 is TGTGCCAGCAGTTTAGGCTTGGATACGCAGTATTTT. It yields the protein CASSLGLDTQYF. J is TRBJ2-3 and V is TRBV6-2 or TRBV6-3; D remains unclear. Trimming removed 4 bases from V and 6 bases from J, with 8 bases in between. The CDR3 runs to 12 residues. Germline V gene lookup returns CDR1 MNHEY and CDR2 SVGEGT.

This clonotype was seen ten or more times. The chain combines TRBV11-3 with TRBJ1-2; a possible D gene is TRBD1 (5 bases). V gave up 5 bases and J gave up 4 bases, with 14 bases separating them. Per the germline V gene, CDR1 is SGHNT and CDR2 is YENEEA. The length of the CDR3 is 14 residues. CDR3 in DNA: TGTGCCAGCAGCCCCGGGGGGGGGGGCTATGGCTACACCTTC. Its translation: CASSPGGGGYGYTF.

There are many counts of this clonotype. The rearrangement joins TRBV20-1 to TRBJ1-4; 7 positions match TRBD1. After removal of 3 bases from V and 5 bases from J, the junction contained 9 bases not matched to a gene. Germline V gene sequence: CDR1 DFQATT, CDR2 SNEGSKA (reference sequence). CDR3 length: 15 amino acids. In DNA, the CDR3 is TGCAGTGCTAGGCCCCTGGGACAGAAGAATGAAAAACTGTTTTTT. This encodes CSARPLGQKNEKLFF.

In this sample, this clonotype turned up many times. DNA of the CDR3: TGTGCCACCAGTTTTGGGAGTGAAGCTTTCTTT. Translating gives CATSFGSEAFF. The V gene is TRBV24-1, the J gene TRBJ1-1; unclear D gene. Germline loops: CDR1 KGHDR, CDR2 SFDVKD. This CDR3 region has 11 residues. The V end was cut by 6 bases, the J end by 7 bases, with 8 bases between.

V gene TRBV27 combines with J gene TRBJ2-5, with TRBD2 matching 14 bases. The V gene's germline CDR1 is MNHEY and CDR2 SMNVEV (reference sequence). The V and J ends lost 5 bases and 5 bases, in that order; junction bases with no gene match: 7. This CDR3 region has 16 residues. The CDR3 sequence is CASSRGTSGRSETQYF. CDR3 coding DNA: TGTGCCAGCAGTAGAGGGACTAGCGGGAGATCGGAGACCCAGTACTTC.

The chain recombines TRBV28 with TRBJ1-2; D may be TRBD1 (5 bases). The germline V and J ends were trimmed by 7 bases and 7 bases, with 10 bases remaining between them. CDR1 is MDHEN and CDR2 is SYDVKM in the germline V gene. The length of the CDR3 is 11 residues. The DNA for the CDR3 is TGTGCCAGCAAACGCGGGGGTGGCTACACCTTC. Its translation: CASKRGGGYTF.

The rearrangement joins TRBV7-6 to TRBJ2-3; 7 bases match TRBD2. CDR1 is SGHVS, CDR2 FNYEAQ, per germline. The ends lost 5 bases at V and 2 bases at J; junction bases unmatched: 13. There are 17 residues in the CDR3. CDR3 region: CASSPRLGGYDTDTQYF. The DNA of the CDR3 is TGTGCCAGCAGCCCAAGGTTGGGGGGGTACGACACAGATACGCAGTATTTT. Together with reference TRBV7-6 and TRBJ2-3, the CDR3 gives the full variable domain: GAGVSQSPRYKVTKRGQDVALRCDPISGHVSLYWYRQALGQGPEFLTYFNYEAQQDKSGLPNDRFSAERPEGSISTLTIQRTEQRDSAMYRCASSPRLGGYDTDTQYFGPGTRLTVL.

The CDR3 spells CASSYPRLQGYTF. CDR3 coding DNA: TGTGCCAGCAGCTACCCCAGGCTGCAAGGCTACACCTTC. The chain couples TRBV7-9 to TRBJ1-2; D remains ambiguous. Between the trimmed V and J ends, which lost 4 bases and 8 bases, there was a span of 14 bases. Germline CDR1 is SEHNR and CDR2 is FQNEAQ (reference sequence). This CDR3 has 13 amino acids.

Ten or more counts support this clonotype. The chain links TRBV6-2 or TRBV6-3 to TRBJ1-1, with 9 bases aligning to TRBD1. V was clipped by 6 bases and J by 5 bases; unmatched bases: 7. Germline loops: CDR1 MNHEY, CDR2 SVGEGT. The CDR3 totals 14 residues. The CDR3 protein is CASRLTGGKTEAFF. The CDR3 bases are TGTGCCAGCAGACTTACAGGGGGCAAGACTGAAGCTTTCTTT.

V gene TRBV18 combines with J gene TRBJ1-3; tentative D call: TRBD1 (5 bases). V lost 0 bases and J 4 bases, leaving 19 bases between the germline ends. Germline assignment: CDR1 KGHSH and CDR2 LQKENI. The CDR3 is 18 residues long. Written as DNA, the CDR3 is TGTGCCAGCTCACCACCGGGAATTAGGGGTAGAAGCGGAAACACCATATATTTT. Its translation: CASSPPGIRGRSGNTIYF.

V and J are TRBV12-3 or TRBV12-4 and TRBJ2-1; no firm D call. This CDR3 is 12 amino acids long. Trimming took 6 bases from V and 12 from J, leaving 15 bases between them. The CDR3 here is CASSLSQSRQFF. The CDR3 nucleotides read TGTGCCAGCAGCCTATCCCAAAGTCGGCAGTTCTTC.

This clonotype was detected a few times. The CDR3 protein is CAWSGSGKADTQYF. CDR3 coding DNA: TGTGCCTGGAGCGGGTCGGGGAAAGCAGATACGCAGTATTTT. This chain joins TRBV30 and TRBJ2-3; tentative D call: TRBD2 (5 bases). This CDR3 is 14 amino acids long. With 3 bases removed from V and 4 bases from J, the gap between germline ends came to 14 bases. Per germline, CDR1 GTSNPN and CDR2 SVGIG (reference sequence).

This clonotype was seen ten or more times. The CDR3 here is CASNLPGQSSYEQYF. The DNA for the CDR3 is TGTGCCAGCAACCTCCCGGGACAGAGTTCCTACGAGCAGTACTTC. The chain has TRBV12-3 or TRBV12-4 and TRBJ2-7, with TRBD1 matching 7 bases. The CDR3 extends over 15 amino acids. V lost 7 bases to trimming and J lost 1 base; unmatched junction nucleotides: 10.

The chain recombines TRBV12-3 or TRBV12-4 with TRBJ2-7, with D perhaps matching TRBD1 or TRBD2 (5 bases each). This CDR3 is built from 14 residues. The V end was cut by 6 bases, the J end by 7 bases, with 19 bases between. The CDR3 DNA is TGTGCCAGCAGCTTGCGTTCACCGGGGCGGGAGCAGTACTTC. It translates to CASSLRSPGREQYF.

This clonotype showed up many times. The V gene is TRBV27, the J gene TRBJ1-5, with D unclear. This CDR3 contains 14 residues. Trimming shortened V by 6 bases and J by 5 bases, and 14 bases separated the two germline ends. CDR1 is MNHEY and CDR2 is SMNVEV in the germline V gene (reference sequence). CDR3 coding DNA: TGTGCCAGCAGCCCCCGGCCCCGCGATCAGCCCCAGCATTTT. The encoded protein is CASSPRPRDQPQHF.

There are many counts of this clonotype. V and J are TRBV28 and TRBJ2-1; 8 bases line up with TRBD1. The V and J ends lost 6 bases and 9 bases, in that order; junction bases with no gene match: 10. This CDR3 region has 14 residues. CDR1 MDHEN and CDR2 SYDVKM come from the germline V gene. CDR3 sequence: CASSSPAGGSEQFF. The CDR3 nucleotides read TGTGCCAGCAGCTCCCCGGCAGGGGGCAGTGAGCAGTTCTTC.

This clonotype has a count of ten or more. The CDR3 loop reads CASSYSDDTVRYEQYF. DNA of the CDR3: TGTGCCAGCAGTTACTCCGACGACACCGTAAGGTACGAGCAGTACTTC. This sequence joins TRBV6-2 or TRBV6-3 and TRBJ2-7; D remains unclear. Germline-derived CDR1 and CDR2 are MNHEY and SVGEGT. The CDR3 has 16 amino acids. Trimming removed 0 bases from V and 4 bases from J, with 16 bases in between.

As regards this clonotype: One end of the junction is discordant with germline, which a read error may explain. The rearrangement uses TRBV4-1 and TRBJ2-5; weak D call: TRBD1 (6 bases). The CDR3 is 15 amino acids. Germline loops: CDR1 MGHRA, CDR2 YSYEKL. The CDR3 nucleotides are TGCGCCAGCAGCCACGGGACAAGCAAAGAAAAGACCCAGTACTTT. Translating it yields CASSHGTSKEKTQYF.

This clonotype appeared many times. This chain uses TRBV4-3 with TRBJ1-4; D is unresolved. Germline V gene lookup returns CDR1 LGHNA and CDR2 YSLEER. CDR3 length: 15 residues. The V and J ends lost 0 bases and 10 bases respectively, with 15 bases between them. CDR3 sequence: CASSQDWGGTRKLFF. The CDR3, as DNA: TGCGCCAGCAGCCAAGATTGGGGAGGAACTCGAAAACTGTTTTTT.